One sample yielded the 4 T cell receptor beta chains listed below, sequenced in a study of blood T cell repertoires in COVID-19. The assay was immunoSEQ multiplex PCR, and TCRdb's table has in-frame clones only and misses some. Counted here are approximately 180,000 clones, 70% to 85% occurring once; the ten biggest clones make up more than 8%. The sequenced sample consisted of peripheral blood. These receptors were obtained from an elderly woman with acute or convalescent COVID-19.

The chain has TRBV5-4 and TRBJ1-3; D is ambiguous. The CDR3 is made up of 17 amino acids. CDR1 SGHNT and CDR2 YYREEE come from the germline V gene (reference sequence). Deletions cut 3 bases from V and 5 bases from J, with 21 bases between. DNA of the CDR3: TGTGCCAGCAGCTCCAGGATGACAAAGGATAGAAGAAACACCATATATTTT. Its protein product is CASSSRMTKDRRNTIYF.

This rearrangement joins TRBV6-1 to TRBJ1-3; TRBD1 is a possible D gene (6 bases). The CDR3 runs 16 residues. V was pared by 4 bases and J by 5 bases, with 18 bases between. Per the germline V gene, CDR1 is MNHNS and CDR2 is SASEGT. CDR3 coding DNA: TGTGCCAGCAGTGGGCCCACACAGGGTTTTAGAAACACCATATATTTT. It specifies CASSGPTQGFRNTIYF.

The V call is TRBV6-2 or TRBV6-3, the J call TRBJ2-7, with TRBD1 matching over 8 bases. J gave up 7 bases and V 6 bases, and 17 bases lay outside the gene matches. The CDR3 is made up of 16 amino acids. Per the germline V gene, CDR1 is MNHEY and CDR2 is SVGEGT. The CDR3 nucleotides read TGTGCCAGCAGCCTGACCTACTACCAGGGGGCGGGGGAGCAGTACTTC. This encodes CASSLTYYQGAGEQYF.

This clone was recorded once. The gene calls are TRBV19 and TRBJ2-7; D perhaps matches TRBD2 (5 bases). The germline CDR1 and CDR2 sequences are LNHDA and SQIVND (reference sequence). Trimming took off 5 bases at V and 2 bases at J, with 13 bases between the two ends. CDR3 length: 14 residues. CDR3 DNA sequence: TGTGCCAGTAGTCCCCCGGGGTTCGCCTACGAGCAGTACTTC. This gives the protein CASSPPGFAYEQYF.